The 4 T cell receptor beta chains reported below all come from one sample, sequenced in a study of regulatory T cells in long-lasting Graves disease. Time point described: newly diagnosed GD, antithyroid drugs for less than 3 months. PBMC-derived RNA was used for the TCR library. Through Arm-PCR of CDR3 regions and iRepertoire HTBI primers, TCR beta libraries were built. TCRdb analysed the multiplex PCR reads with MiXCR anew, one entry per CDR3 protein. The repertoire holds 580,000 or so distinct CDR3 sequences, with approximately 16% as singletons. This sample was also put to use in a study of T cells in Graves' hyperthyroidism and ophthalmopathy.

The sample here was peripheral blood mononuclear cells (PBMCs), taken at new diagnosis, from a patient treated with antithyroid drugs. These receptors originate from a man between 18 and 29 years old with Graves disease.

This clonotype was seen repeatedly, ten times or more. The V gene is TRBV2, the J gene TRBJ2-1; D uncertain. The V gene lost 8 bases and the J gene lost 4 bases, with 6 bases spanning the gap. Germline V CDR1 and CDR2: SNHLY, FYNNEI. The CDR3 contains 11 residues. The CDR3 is CASQFYNEQFF. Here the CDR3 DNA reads TGTGCCAGCCAGTTTTACAATGAGCAGTTCTTC.

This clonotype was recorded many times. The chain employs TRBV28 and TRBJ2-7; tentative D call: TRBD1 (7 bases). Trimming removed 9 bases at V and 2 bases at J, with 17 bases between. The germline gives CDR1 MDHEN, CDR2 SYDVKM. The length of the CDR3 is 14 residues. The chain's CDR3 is CASFTTGRTYEQYF. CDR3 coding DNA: TGTGCCAGTTTCACGACAGGGAGGACCTACGAGCAGTACTTC.

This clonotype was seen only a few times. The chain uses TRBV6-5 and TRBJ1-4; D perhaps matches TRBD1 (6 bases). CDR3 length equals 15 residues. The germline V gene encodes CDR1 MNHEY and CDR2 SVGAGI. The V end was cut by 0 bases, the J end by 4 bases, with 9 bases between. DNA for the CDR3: TGTGCCAGCAGTTACTCCGGACAGATTAATGAAAAACTGTTTTTT. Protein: CASSYSGQINEKLFF.

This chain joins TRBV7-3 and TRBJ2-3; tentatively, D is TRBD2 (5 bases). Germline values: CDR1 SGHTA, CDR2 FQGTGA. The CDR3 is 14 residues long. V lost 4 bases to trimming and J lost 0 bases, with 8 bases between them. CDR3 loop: CASSSTISTDTQYF. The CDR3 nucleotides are TGTGCCAGCAGCTCGACTATTAGCACAGATACGCAGTATTTT.